This TCR beta chain was observed in a study of T cells expressing NK-cell markers. The V gene's germline CDR1 is KGHDR and CDR2 SFDVKD. CDR3 length equals 14 residues. From the 5' RACE reads, TCRdb lists one entry per CDR3 protein and no DNA. The clone table shows fewer than 550,000 distinct CDR3 sequences, with the ten largest holding over 1.3%. The sequence was collected from a woman in her 50s in good health. The chain carries TRBV24-1 and TRBJ1-3. The sequenced sample consisted of blood T cells: a sorted CD56 or NKG2C T cell subset, CD4+ or CD8+ T cells, or bulk PBMC T cells (not recorded which). The CDR3: CATSPSGTGNTIYF.